These T cell receptor beta chains were read from a single sample in a study of blood T cell repertoires in COVID-19. Sequencing used immunoSEQ multiplex PCR; TCRdb keeps in-frame clones, though not all of them. The repertoire includes approximately 97,000 clones, roughly 87% of them detected once, and 2% to 2.5% sits in the top ten. Sequenced input: peripheral blood. Every receptor here comes from a man aged 45 to 65 with active COVID-19. Each CDR3 is given with its conserved first and last residue. Fields, in order: CDR3 length, D gene, V gene, clone size, J gene, CDR3 protein, CDR3 DNA. The D gene is left open where the match is weak. Clone size is given for some rows only: seen once, a few or many times, or a class if the clone is expanded.

length: 12; D: TRBD1; V: TRBV3-1/TRBV3-2; size: NA; J: TRBJ1-2; CDR3: CASSRTGDGYTF; DNA: TGTGCCAGCAGCCGGACAGGGGACGGCTACACCTTC
length: 13; D: NA; V: TRBV4-3; size: NA; J: TRBJ1-2; CDR3: CASSQLGGVGYTF; DNA: TGCGCCAGCAGCCAACTGGGGGGGGTTGGCTACACCTTC
length: 17; D: NA; V: TRBV6-2/TRBV6-3; size: NA; J: TRBJ2-3; CDR3: CASSYQRGPRREDTQYF; DNA: TGTGCCAGCAGTTACCAAAGGGGGCCCCGGAGGGAAGATACGCAGTATTTT
length: 14; D: TRBD1; V: TRBV27; size: NA; J: TRBJ2-7; CDR3: CASSFLDRGVEQYF; DNA: TGTGCCAGCAGTTTTTTGGACAGGGGTGTCGAGCAGTACTTC
length: 16; D: NA; V: TRBV5-1; size: NA; J: TRBJ1-3; CDR3: CASSFLHFQAGNTIYF; DNA: TGCGCCAGCAGCTTCCTGCACTTTCAAGCGGGAAACACCATATATTTT
length: 13; D: NA; V: TRBV6-2/TRBV6-3; size: NA; J: TRBJ1-2; CDR3: CASSLTGNYGYTF; DNA: TGTGCCAGCAGCCTTACAGGGAACTATGGCTACACCTTC
length: 14; D: TRBD1; V: TRBV6-6; size: NA; J: TRBJ2-3; CDR3: CASTRDRATDTQYF; DNA: TGTGCCAGTACCCGGGACAGGGCGACAGATACGCAGTATTTT
length: 13; D: NA; V: TRBV4-1; size: NA; J: TRBJ1-1; CDR3: CASSRGPNTEAFF; DNA: TGCGCCAGCAGCCGTGGGCCGAACACTGAAGCTTTCTTT
length: 14; D: NA; V: TRBV27; size: NA; J: TRBJ1-1; CDR3: CASSLEGWSTEAFF; DNA: TGTGCCAGCAGTTTGGAGGGATGGAGCACTGAAGCTTTCTTT
length: 18; D: TRBD2; V: TRBV5-4; size: NA; J: TRBJ2-3; CDR3: CASSLASASGGRRDTQYF; DNA: TGTGCCAGCAGCTTGGCCTCGGCTAGCGGGGGGCGGAGAGATACGCAGTATTTT
length: 15; D: TRBD1; V: TRBV18; size: NA; J: TRBJ1-2; CDR3: CASSPLGQDIYGYTF; DNA: TGTGCCAGCTCACCACTGGGACAGGATATCTATGGCTACACCTTC
length: 13; D: TRBD1; V: TRBV7-6; size: NA; J: TRBJ2-7; CDR3: CASSWGQTYEQYF; DNA: TGTGCCAGCAGCTGGGGACAGACCTACGAGCAGTACTTC
length: 13; D: NA; V: TRBV30; size: few; J: TRBJ1-6; CDR3: CACRMDRRSPLHF; DNA: TGTGCCTGCCGCATGGACAGACGATCACCCCTCCACTTT
length: 14; D: TRBD2; V: TRBV11-2; size: NA; J: TRBJ2-3; CDR3: CASSLRGGLNTQYF; DNA: TGTGCCAGCAGCTTGCGGGGGGGCTTGAATACGCAGTATTTT
length: 15; D: TRBD1; V: TRBV14; size: NA; J: TRBJ2-1; CDR3: CASSHRDSTYNEQFF; DNA: TGTGCCAGCAGCCACCGGGACAGTACCTACAATGAGCAGTTCTTC
length: 14; D: TRBD1; V: TRBV27; size: NA; J: TRBJ2-7; CDR3: CASRGLGQGDEQYF; DNA: TGTGCCAGCAGAGGACTTGGACAGGGGGACGAGCAGTACTTC
length: 15; D: NA; V: TRBV5-4; size: few; J: TRBJ1-6; CDR3: CASSPARGYNSPLHF; DNA: TGTGCCAGCAGCCCGGCCCGGGGCTATAATTCACCCCTCCACTTT
length: 14; D: NA; V: TRBV7-2; size: NA; J: TRBJ1-5; CDR3: CASSLGNGGQPQHF; DNA: TGTGCCAGCAGCTTAGGGAATGGAGGGCAGCCCCAGCATTTT
length: 17; D: NA; V: TRBV2; size: NA; J: TRBJ2-2; CDR3: CASRTPGQRQNTGELFF; DNA: TGTGCCAGCAGGACACCGGGACAAAGACAGAACACCGGGGAGCTGTTTTTT
length: 13; D: NA; V: TRBV19; size: NA; J: TRBJ1-1; CDR3: CASSDFLYPEAFF; DNA: TGTGCCAGTAGTGACTTCCTCTACCCCGAGGCTTTCTTT
length: 13; D: NA; V: TRBV7-9; size: NA; J: TRBJ2-7; CDR3: CASSLETGYEQYF; DNA: TGTGCCAGCAGCTTAGAGACAGGCTACGAGCAGTACTTC
length: 14; D: NA; V: TRBV2; size: NA; J: TRBJ2-2; CDR3: CASTRQMNTGELFF; DNA: TGTGCCAGCACTAGGCAGATGAACACCGGGGAGCTGTTTTTT
length: 15; D: TRBD1; V: TRBV6-5; size: NA; J: TRBJ1-4; CDR3: CASSSGQGNREKLFF; DNA: TGTGCCAGCAGTTCCGGACAGGGTAACCGGGAAAAACTGTTTTTT
length: 12; D: NA; V: TRBV10-2; size: NA; J: TRBJ1-1; CDR3: CASSESRTEAFF; DNA: TGCGCCAGCAGTGAGTCTCGGACTGAAGCTTTCTTT
length: 15; D: TRBD1; V: TRBV11-3; size: NA; J: TRBJ2-7; CDR3: CASSLSGQGTHEQYF; DNA: TGTGCCAGCAGCTTGAGTGGACAGGGAACCCACGAGCAGTACTTC
length: 16; D: NA; V: TRBV27; size: NA; J: TRBJ1-3; CDR3: CASSSLGRADGNTIYF; DNA: TGTGCCAGCAGTTCCTTAGGCAGGGCGGACGGAAACACCATATATTTT
length: 15; D: NA; V: TRBV3-1/TRBV3-2; size: once; J: TRBJ2-7; CDR3: CASSRDSQGPYEQYF; DNA: TGTGCCAGCAGCCGGGATTCACAGGGTCCGTACGAGCAGTACTTC
length: 18; D: NA; V: TRBV4-2; size: few; J: TRBJ2-2; CDR3: CASSRALGEVVNTGELFF; DNA: TGTGCCAGCAGCCGCGCCTTGGGGGAGGTGGTGAACACCGGGGAGCTGTTTTTT
length: 12; D: NA; V: TRBV6-5; size: NA; J: TRBJ1-4; CDR3: CASSSDPGKLFF; DNA: TGTGCCAGCAGTTCGGACCCAGGGAAACTGTTTTTT
length: 15; D: TRBD1; V: TRBV6-6; size: NA; J: TRBJ1-6; CDR3: CASSYSRGHNSPLHF; DNA: TGTGCCAGCAGTTACTCTAGGGGGCATAATTCACCCCTCCACTTT
length: 14; D: NA; V: TRBV5-6; size: few; J: TRBJ1-1; CDR3: CASNQREGHTEAFF; DNA: TGTGCCAGCAACCAGAGGGAAGGGCACACTGAAGCTTTCTTT
length: 15; D: TRBD1; V: TRBV6-1; size: NA; J: TRBJ2-3; CDR3: CASSDNGQGIDTQYF; DNA: TGTGCCAGCAGTGATAATGGACAGGGAATAGATACGCAGTATTTT
length: 15; D: TRBD2; V: TRBV4-1; size: NA; J: TRBJ2-3; CDR3: CASSLTSGRTDTQYF; DNA: TGCGCCAGCAGCCTGACTAGCGGTCGCACAGATACGCAGTATTTT
length: 17; D: NA; V: TRBV28; size: NA; J: TRBJ2-1; CDR3: CASSVTRGGGGGNEQFF; DNA: TGTGCCAGCAGCGTCACCCGGGGAGGTGGGGGTGGCAATGAGCAGTTCTTC
length: 15; D: TRBD1; V: TRBV7-2; size: once; J: TRBJ2-1; CDR3: CASSQQGASYNEQFF; DNA: TGTGCCAGCAGCCAACAGGGGGCTTCCTACAATGAGCAGTTCTTC
length: 16; D: NA; V: TRBV5-1; size: NA; J: TRBJ1-6; CDR3: CASSPSGPDRNSPLHF; DNA: TGCGCCAGCAGCCCATCCGGACCGGACAGAAATTCACCCCTCCACTTT
length: 15; D: NA; V: TRBV5-1; size: NA; J: TRBJ1-2; CDR3: CASSPEGFANYGYTF; DNA: TGCGCCAGCAGCCCGGAGGGGTTTGCTAACTATGGCTACACCTTC
length: 15; D: NA; V: TRBV9; size: once; J: TRBJ2-3; CDR3: CASSATSTSTDTQYF; DNA: TGTGCCAGCAGCGCCACTAGCACTAGCACAGATACGCAGTATTTT
length: 12; D: NA; V: TRBV13; size: NA; J: TRBJ2-3; CDR3: CASSHGLDTQYF; DNA: TGTGCCAGCAGCCACGGACTAGATACGCAGTATTTT
length: 13; D: NA; V: TRBV7-6; size: NA; J: TRBJ2-7; CDR3: CASSAHPGQPSHF; DNA: TGTGCCAGCAGCGCACATCCGGGACAACCTTCCCACTTC
length: 13; D: NA; V: TRBV5-1; size: NA; J: TRBJ1-4; CDR3: CATSANPGEKLFF; DNA: TGCGCCACCAGTGCGAATCCGGGGGAAAAACTGTTTTTT
length: 15; D: NA; V: TRBV7-3; size: NA; J: TRBJ2-3; CDR3: CASSLGGRGADTQYF; DNA: TGTGCCAGCAGCTTAGGGGGCCGCGGTGCAGATACGCAGTATTTT
length: 15; D: NA; V: TRBV27; size: NA; J: TRBJ2-1; CDR3: CASSLRRRGHNEQFF; DNA: TGTGCCAGCAGTTTACGTCGGCGGGGTCACAATGAGCAGTTCTTC
length: 13; D: NA; V: TRBV12-3/TRBV12-4; size: NA; J: TRBJ1-5; CDR3: CASSPRVQQPQHF; DNA: TGTGCCAGCAGCCCCAGGGTGCAACAGCCCCAGCATTTT